The present T cell receptor (beta chain) was sequenced within a study of beta chain features in type 1 diabetes. V shed 4 bases, J shed 6 bases, and the junction held 10 bases outside the gene matches. The germline V gene encodes CDR1 LGHNA and CDR2 YNFKEQ. The CDR3 runs to 16 residues. TCRB transcripts that were expressed got sequenced, as all of the isolated RNA had been reverse transcribed. Profiled with immunoSEQ multiplex PCR; TCRdb holds only in-frame clones, not every one. The sample yields some 900,000 clones, 15% to 20% seen once. This clone has a handful of counts. The chain is built from TRBV4-2 and TRBJ1-5; 9 bases match TRBD1. The receptor was derived from a woman between 18 and 30 years old in good health. Sample: naive CD4+ T cells from blood. The CDR3 DNA reads TGTGCCAGCAGCCGCAGTCCGGGACAGGGAGGTCAGCCCCAGCATTTT. It encodes CASSRSPGQGGQPQHF.